One and the same sample provided the 16 T cell receptor beta chains below, sequenced in a study of cytomegalovirus exposure and HLA in healthy donors. Primers: 60 Vbeta forward and 13 Jbeta reverse. Method: immunoSEQ multiplex PCR; TCRdb's copy keeps in-frame clones and lacks some. Of over 110,000 clones listed, roughly four fifths are singletons. Specimen: PBMCs. These receptors all come from a woman aged 40 to 50 in good health and CMV-seronegative.

The chain carries TRBV10-2 and TRBJ1-1; 10 bases fit TRBD1. Germline V lookup: CDR1 WSHSY, CDR2 SAAADI. There are 13 residues in the CDR3. V lost 7 bases and J lost 4; bases outside the gene matches: 3. Here the CDR3 reads CASTGQGVTEAFF. Written as DNA, the CDR3 is TGCGCCAGCACTGGACAGGGGGTCACTGAAGCTTTCTTT.

This clone was found once. The chain combines TRBV7-2 with TRBJ2-1; D is uncertain. Germline V gene sequence: CDR1 SGHTA, CDR2 FQGNSA. This CDR3 has 16 amino acids. V gave up 1 base and J gave up 0 bases, with 10 bases separating them. Here the CDR3 DNA reads TGTGCCAGCAGCTTAGGGTCTGGCGGCTCCTACAATGAGCAGTTCTTC. It translates to CASSLGSGGSYNEQFF.

The DNA of the CDR3 is TGTGCCAGTAGCCAACAGGGTTTAAGCTCTGGGGCCAACGTCCTGACTTTC. Translated, it gives CASSQQGLSSGANVLTF. V gene TRBV19 combines with J gene TRBJ2-6, with D maybe TRBD1 (6 bases). Per germline, CDR1 LNHDA and CDR2 SQIVND (reference sequence). This CDR3 is built from 17 residues. The V gene lost 6 bases and the J gene lost 0 bases, with 15 bases spanning the gap.

This rearrangement joins TRBV4-2 to TRBJ1-1; D gene ambiguous. Germline lookup yields CDR1 LGHNA and CDR2 YNFKEQ. V lost 4 bases and J lost 3, with 12 bases in between. This CDR3 spans 14 amino acids. In DNA, the CDR3 is TGTGCCAGCAGCCTCCTCGGGGTCGACACTGAAGCTTTCTTT. Translating it yields CASSLLGVDTEAFF.

The rearrangement uses TRBV5-1 and TRBJ1-4, with a tentative D call TRBD1 (6 bases). V was shortened by 7 bases and J by 7 bases, with 14 bases between the two germline ends. Germline-derived CDR1 and CDR2 are SGHRS and YFSETQ. The CDR3 loop spans 13 amino acids. In DNA, the CDR3 is TGCGCCAGCCGAGGGGGGGCTGGTGAAAAACTGTTTTTT. Its translation is CASRGGAGEKLFF.

The chain is built from TRBV28 and TRBJ1-5; D is unclear. There are 16 residues in the CDR3. CDR1 and CDR2 (germline): MDHEN, SYDVKM. V lost 3 bases, J lost 1 base, and 13 bases lay in between. This CDR3 is CASSLEMIESNQPQHF. As DNA, the CDR3 is TGTGCCAGCAGTTTGGAGATGATCGAGAGCAATCAGCCCCAGCATTTT.

The chain combines TRBV29-1 with TRBJ2-3; maybe TRBD1 (5 bases). CDR1 is SQVTM, CDR2 ANQGSEA, per germline. This CDR3 contains 13 residues. V was pared by 3 bases and J by 0 bases, with 7 bases between. The CDR3 loop reads CSVEAGSTDTQYF. CDR3 DNA sequence: TGCAGCGTTGAGGCAGGGAGCACAGATACGCAGTATTTT.

This clone showed up just a few times. V and J are TRBV6-1 and TRBJ2-1, with a possible D match to TRBD2 (5 bases). CDR1 is MNHNS and CDR2 is SASEGT in the germline V gene. The CDR3 totals 15 residues. Trimming cost V 4 bases and J 4 bases, with 14 bases left between them. The CDR3 protein is CASSAYFRGYNEQFF. In DNA, the CDR3 is TGTGCCAGCAGTGCCTACTTCCGGGGATACAATGAGCAGTTCTTC.

This clone turned up a few times. This chain joins TRBV4-1 and TRBJ2-1; D perhaps matches TRBD2 (5 bases). Per the germline V gene, CDR1 is MGHRA and CDR2 is YSYEKL. The length of the CDR3 is 16 residues. The V and J ends lost 1 base and 7 bases respectively, with 17 bases between them. The CDR3 reads CASSQAAGETRNEQFF. As DNA, the CDR3 is TGCGCCAGCAGCCAAGCGGCCGGGGAGACAAGAAATGAGCAGTTCTTC.

The chain uses TRBV15 and TRBJ2-1; D call uncertain. CDR1 LNHNV and CDR2 YYDKDF come from the germline V gene (reference sequence). The CDR3 runs to 12 residues. The V end lost 2 bases, the J end lost 10 bases, and 9 bases lay between the germline ends. CDR3 amino acids: CATSRPAQEQFF. CDR3 nucleotides: TGTGCCACCAGCAGACCTGCTCAGGAGCAGTTCTTC.

This sequence joins TRBV7-8 and TRBJ2-5, with TRBD1 matching 11 bases. V lost 5 bases, J lost 2 bases, and 4 bases stayed unmatched. In germline, CDR1 is SGHVS, CDR2 FQNEAQ. This CDR3 region has 15 residues. The CDR3 is CASSRGQGGQETQYF. The CDR3 region has the DNA TGTGCCAGCAGCCGGGGACAGGGGGGACAAGAGACCCAGTACTTC.

The chain uses TRBV4-2 and TRBJ1-3, with TRBD1 identical over 9 bases. V shed 1 base, J shed 8 bases, and the junction held 6 bases outside the gene matches. CDR3 length: 15 residues. Germline-derived CDR1 and CDR2 are LGHNA and YNFKEQ. CDR3 sequence reads: CASSQGRDREYTIYF. Written as DNA, the CDR3 is TGTGCCAGCAGCCAAGGACGGGACAGGGAATACACCATATATTTT.

This sequence joins TRBV5-1 and TRBJ1-1, with 8 bases aligning to TRBD1. Germline V gene lookup returns CDR1 SGHRS and CDR2 YFSETQ. Trimming at V came to 5 bases and at J to 5 bases, leaving 8 bases not matched to a gene. This CDR3 contains 14 residues. CDR3: CASRFGQGGTEAFF. Written as DNA, the CDR3 is TGCGCCAGCAGATTCGGACAGGGAGGGACTGAAGCTTTCTTT.

V is TRBV29-1 and J is TRBJ1-1; 7 nucleotides match TRBD1. The J segment lost 1 base and the V segment lost 5 bases, leaving 16 bases of the junction unmatched. CDR1 is SQVTM and CDR2 is ANQGSEA in the germline V gene. The CDR3 is 17 residues long. The CDR3 reads CSVRPGPGQRRNTEAFF. CDR3 DNA: TGCAGCGTTCGGCCCGGTCCGGGACAGCGAAGGAACACTGAAGCTTTCTTT.

The J gene is TRBJ2-3, the V gene TRBV4-3; D may be TRBD1 (6 bases). The length of the CDR3 is 16 residues. The germline V and J ends were trimmed by 0 bases and 3 bases, with 13 bases remaining between them. The V gene's germline CDR1 is LGHNA and CDR2 YSLEER. The CDR3 protein is CASSQEMDGQTDTQYF. For the CDR3, the DNA is TGCGCCAGCAGCCAAGAAATGGATGGACAGACAGATACGCAGTATTTT.

This chain connects TRBV4-3 to TRBJ2-5; 11 bases match TRBD2. The CDR3 contains 18 residues. Germline trimming cut 0 bases from V and 2 bases from J; bases unmatched to any gene: 8. Per the germline V gene, CDR1 is LGHNA and CDR2 is YSLEER. The CDR3 sequence: CASSQESASGGRQETQYF. CDR3 nucleotides: TGCGCCAGCAGCCAAGAATCGGCTAGCGGGGGGCGGCAAGAGACCCAGTACTTC.